This T cell receptor (beta chain) was captured in a study of blood T cell repertoires in COVID-19. About the study: The samples span acute and convalescent COVID-19 from the United States, Italy and Spain. Sample material is recorded as cDNA or gDNA derived from T cells, B-cell-depleted T cells, or PBMCs.

This clone was counted between two and nine times. In the original analysis: Amplification of reference gene primers was used by the study to estimate nucleated cell counts. Clones were sequenced by immunoSEQ multiplex PCR, and TCRdb holds only the in-frame ones, with some missing. V and J calls and clone size are copied from that table; D and trimming were computed from the DNA. Among 150,000 to 200,000 clones, around four fifths were seen once, and the ten largest hold around 15%. Germline V lookup: CDR1 MNHEY, CDR2 SVGAGI. The V and J ends lost 5 bases and 2 bases, in that order; junction bases with no gene match: 1. This CDR3 contains 14 residues. A Seattle source enrolled patients during active infection and followed them longitudinally.

Sequencing was performed on peripheral blood. This TCR was sampled from a woman aged 70-85 years with COVID-19, enrolled during active disease. This chain links TRBV6-5 with TRBJ1-4; 8 bases agree with TRBD1. CDR3 amino acids: CASSRQGTNEKLFF. CDR3 bases: TGTGCCAGCAGTAGACAGGGGACTAATGAAAAACTGTTTTTT.